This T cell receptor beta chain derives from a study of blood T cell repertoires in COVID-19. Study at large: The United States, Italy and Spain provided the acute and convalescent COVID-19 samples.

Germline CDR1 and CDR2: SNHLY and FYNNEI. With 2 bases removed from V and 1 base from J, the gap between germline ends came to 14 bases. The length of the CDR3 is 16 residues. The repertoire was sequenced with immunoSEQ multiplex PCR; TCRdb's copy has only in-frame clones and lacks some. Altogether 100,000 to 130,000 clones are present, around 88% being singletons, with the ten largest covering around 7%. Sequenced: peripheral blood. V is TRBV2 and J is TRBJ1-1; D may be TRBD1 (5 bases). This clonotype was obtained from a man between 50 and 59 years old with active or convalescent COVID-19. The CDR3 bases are TGTGCCAGCAGTGAACCGGGACTGAAGAAGAACACTGAAGCTTTCTTT. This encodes CASSEPGLKKNTEAFF.